The 27 T cell receptor beta chains below were found in one sample sequenced in a study of OX40 agonist ivuxolimab in advanced cancers. The table came from immunoSEQ multiplex PCR; TCRdb's copy has only in-frame clones and leaves some out. The sample records 50,000 to 65,000 clones, approximately 86% being singletons. The sequences come from CD4+ or CD8+ T cells sorted from blood, collected in a trial of the OX40 agonist ivuxolimab. These receptors were obtained from an adult with an advanced solid tumor such as melanoma, head and neck, liver or kidney cancer.

This rearrangement joins TRBV7-9 to TRBJ1-2; tentative D call: TRBD1 (6 bases). The V gene lost 2 bases and the J gene lost 6 bases, with 16 bases spanning the gap. The CDR3 spans 15 residues. Germline V gives CDR1 SEHNR, CDR2 FQNEAQ (reference sequence). Here the CDR3 DNA reads TGTGCCAGCAGCTTAAGTGGGGGGCAAGGACATGGCTACACCTTC. Translated, it gives CASSLSGGQGHGYTF.

The chain recombines TRBV5-6 with TRBJ2-5; 10 nucleotides match TRBD2. CDR1 is SGHDT and CDR2 is YYEEEE in the germline V gene. After removal of 0 bases from V and 5 bases from J, the junction contained 10 bases not matched to a gene. The CDR3 has 17 amino acids. The CDR3 region is CASSLGGLAGEEETQYF. The CDR3 DNA reads TGTGCCAGCAGCTTGGGGGGCCTAGCGGGAGAGGAGGAGACCCAGTACTTC.

The chain employs TRBV19 and TRBJ2-5; TRBD1 matches at 10 bases. Trimming at V came to 5 bases and at J to 5 bases, leaving 5 bases not matched to a gene. The V gene's germline CDR1 is LNHDA and CDR2 SQIVND (reference sequence). The CDR3 extends over 14 amino acids. The DNA of the CDR3 is TGTGCCAGTAGTCCAATGGGACAGGGGGAGACCCAGTACTTC. Translating it yields CASSPMGQGETQYF.

This chain joins TRBV4-3 and TRBJ2-1; 11 bases line up with TRBD2. Germline CDR1 reads LGHNA; CDR2 reads YSLEER. The trim removed 0 bases at V and 8 bases at J, leaving 6 bases unmatched. The length of the CDR3 is 16 residues. The CDR3 protein is CASSQDPSGRWYEQFF. CDR3 DNA: TGCGCCAGCAGCCAAGATCCTAGCGGGAGGTGGTATGAGCAGTTCTTC.

The genes are TRBV5-6 and TRBJ1-1; D is possibly TRBD1 (6 bases). CDR1 and CDR2 from the germline V gene are SGHDT and YYEEEE. V lost 0 bases and J 5 bases, leaving 14 bases between the germline ends. This CDR3 has 15 residues. CDR3 region: CASSLEGVGKTEAFF. CDR3 DNA sequence: TGTGCCAGCAGCTTGGAGGGGGTAGGTAAGACTGAAGCTTTCTTT.

The chain combines TRBV25-1 with TRBJ1-4; the D is unclear. CDR1 is MGHDK and CDR2 is SYGVNS in the germline V gene. This CDR3 has 13 residues. Deletions cut 10 bases from V and 8 bases from J, with 17 bases between. The CDR3 DNA reads TGTGCCACCCGTAGAGCTGTAGGCGAAAAACTGTTTTTT. Residues: CATRRAVGEKLFF.

This clone was recorded a few times. The chain uses TRBV28 and TRBJ2-7, with 9 bases that match TRBD2. The V segment lost 6 bases and the J segment 5 bases; nucleotides outside the gene matches: 5. CDR3 length equals 13 residues. Germline V lookup: CDR1 MDHEN, CDR2 SYDVKM. The CDR3 is CASRKTSGDEQYF. CDR3 sequence (DNA): TGTGCCAGCAGGAAGACTAGCGGAGACGAGCAGTACTTC.

The rearrangement joins TRBV5-1 to TRBJ2-1; D possibly corresponds to TRBD2 (6 bases). Trimming shortened V by 1 base and J by 7 bases, and 12 bases separated the two germline ends. The CDR3 sequence is 14 residues long. The V gene's germline CDR1 is SGHRS and CDR2 YFSETQ. The CDR3 spells CASSLQTSLNEQFF. The CDR3 bases are TGCGCCAGCAGCTTGCAGACTAGTTTGAATGAGCAGTTCTTC.

The J gene is TRBJ2-3, the V gene TRBV7-8, with 7 bases lining up with TRBD2. V dropped 5 bases and J dropped 3; count of bases not matched to a gene: 8. CDR3 length: 15 amino acids. Germline V lookup: CDR1 SGHVS, CDR2 FQNEAQ. CDR3 coding DNA: TGTGCCAGCAGCCTTTCGGGAGGTTGGACAGATACGCAGTATTTT. Encoded protein: CASSLSGGWTDTQYF.

The chain recombines TRBV28 with TRBJ1-2; D is possibly TRBD1 (6 bases). The length of the CDR3 is 13 residues. V lost 1 base and J 6 bases, leaving 9 bases between the germline ends. Germline V CDR1 and CDR2: MDHEN, SYDVKM. The CDR3 is CASSLYRDHGYTF. The CDR3 nucleotides read TGTGCCAGCAGTTTATACAGGGACCATGGCTACACCTTC.

The CDR3 sequence: CASTTDREGTEAFF. CDR3 sequence (DNA): TGTGCCAGTACCACGGACAGGGAGGGCACTGAAGCTTTCTTT. This sequence joins TRBV19 and TRBJ1-1, with TRBD1 identical over 8 bases. Germline V gene data show CDR1 as LNHDA and CDR2 as SQIVND (reference sequence). This CDR3 has 14 amino acids. Trimming at V came to 7 bases and at J to 4 bases, leaving 8 bases not matched to a gene.

This chain links TRBV18 with TRBJ2-1, with D perhaps matching TRBD1 (5 bases). This CDR3 comprises 14 residues. The ends were cut back, 4 bases at V and 3 bases at J, with 10 bases in the middle. Per germline, CDR1 KGHSH and CDR2 LQKENI. This CDR3 reads CASSLLTDYNEQFF. The CDR3 DNA sequence: TGTGCCAGCTCACTACTGACAGACTACAATGAGCAGTTCTTC.

The V and J genes are TRBV14 and TRBJ1-1; D gene unclear. V was pared by 1 base and J by 0 bases, with 9 bases between. The CDR3 is 15 amino acids. Germline loops: CDR1 SGHDN, CDR2 FVKESK. CDR3 bases: TGTGCCAGCAGCCAAGGGGAAGCTATGAACACTGAAGCTTTCTTT. Its protein product is CASSQGEAMNTEAFF.

This clone was detected only once. This rearrangement joins TRBV7-9 to TRBJ2-6; 8 bases agree with TRBD1. This CDR3 contains 19 residues. Unmatched junction bases numbered 13, after V lost 5 bases and J lost 1 base. Per germline, CDR1 SEHNR and CDR2 FQNEAQ (reference sequence). The CDR3 spells CASSRILQGVRSGANVLTF. The CDR3 region has the DNA TGTGCCAGCAGCCGCATCTTACAGGGGGTCCGGTCTGGGGCCAACGTCCTGACTTTC.

This chain connects TRBV7-2 to TRBJ2-1; tentatively, D is TRBD1 or TRBD2 (5 bases each). The V end lost 1 base, the J end lost 10 bases, and 14 bases lay between the germline ends. Per germline, CDR1 SGHTA and CDR2 FQGNSA. This CDR3 has 14 residues. Here the CDR3 reads CASSLGLGRPEQFF. The CDR3 region has the DNA TGTGCCAGCAGCTTAGGGCTGGGACGCCCAGAGCAGTTCTTC.

The chain couples TRBV6-1 to TRBJ2-7; D remains unclear. The V and J ends lost 7 bases and 7 bases respectively, with 11 bases between them. Germline CDR1 reads MNHNS; CDR2 reads SASEGT. This CDR3 is built from 11 residues. The CDR3 sequence is CASTTVAEQYF. The CDR3 nucleotides are TGTGCCAGCACCACGGTGGCAGAGCAGTACTTC.

The V gene is TRBV7-8, the J gene TRBJ2-3; D is unresolved. CDR3 size: 15 residues. Trimming shortened V by 2 bases and J by 3 bases, and 12 bases separated the two germline ends. Germline lookup yields CDR1 SGHVS and CDR2 FQNEAQ. The CDR3 is CASSLLRWGTDTQYF. The CDR3 DNA is TGTGCCAGCAGCTTATTGCGGTGGGGTACAGATACGCAGTATTTT.

This clone was found once. The chain uses TRBV29-1 and TRBJ2-7, with D hard to call. Trimming shortened V by 4 bases and J by 7 bases, and 17 bases separated the two germline ends. The germline V gene has CDR1 SQVTM and CDR2 ANQGSEA. The CDR3 consists of 13 residues. The CDR3 sequence: CSVGYTEFGEQYF. The DNA of the CDR3 is TGCAGCGTTGGGTACACAGAGTTTGGTGAGCAGTACTTC.

The rearrangement joins TRBV5-5 to TRBJ2-7, with D hard to call. V was shortened by 4 bases and J by 6 bases, with 14 bases between the two germline ends. This CDR3 is built from 13 residues. Germline-derived CDR1 and CDR2 are SGHKS and YYEKEE (reference sequence). This chain's CDR3 is CASSIRFGGEQYF. The CDR3 coding sequence is TGTGCCAGCAGCATCAGGTTCGGTGGCGAGCAGTACTTC.

The rearrangement uses TRBV10-2 and TRBJ2-2; D is uncertain. The CDR3 is made up of 13 amino acids. Per the germline V gene, CDR1 is WSHSY and CDR2 is SAAADI. Trimming took 4 bases from V and 1 from J, leaving 4 bases between them. CDR3 loop: CASSVVNTGELFF. CDR3 DNA: TGCGCCAGCAGTGTCGTGAACACCGGGGAGCTGTTTTTT.

This chain uses TRBV19 with TRBJ2-1; no clear D. The V end was cut by 2 bases, the J end by 9 bases, with 14 bases between. The CDR3 is 14 residues long. The germline V gene has CDR1 LNHDA and CDR2 SQIVND (reference sequence). The CDR3 here is CASSISQRWGEQFF. The CDR3 DNA reads as TGTGCCAGTAGTATATCGCAACGGTGGGGTGAGCAGTTCTTC.

This CDR3 reads CASSFGLGPDTQYF. CDR3 nucleotides: TGTGCCAGCAGCTTCGGACTAGGACCTGATACGCAGTATTTT. The rearrangement links TRBV7-2 to TRBJ2-3; 7 nucleotides match TRBD2. Germline values: CDR1 SGHTA, CDR2 FQGNSA. The CDR3 extends over 14 amino acids. The trim removed 3 bases at V and 6 bases at J, leaving 6 bases unmatched.

The rearrangement links TRBV7-3 to TRBJ2-1; D perhaps matches TRBD1 (6 bases). CDR1 is SGHTA and CDR2 is FQGTGA in the germline V gene. Trimming took off 4 bases at V and 9 bases at J, with 19 bases between the two ends. This CDR3 region has 15 residues. The CDR3 loop reads CASSSGPGVGIEQFF. CDR3 DNA sequence: TGTGCCAGCAGCTCTGGTCCAGGGGTTGGGATTGAGCAGTTCTTC.

This chain uses TRBV6-1 with TRBJ2-7; unclear D gene. CDR3 length: 12 amino acids. Trimming took off 10 bases at V and 1 base at J, with 11 bases between the two ends. The V gene's germline CDR1 is MNHNS and CDR2 SASEGT. The CDR3 DNA reads as TGTGCCACCACCGACTGGTCCTACGAGCAGTACTTC. Translation gives CATTDWSYEQYF.

This clone was observed a few times. V gene TRBV30 combines with J gene TRBJ1-2; tentative D call: TRBD1 (6 bases). CDR1 and CDR2 (germline): GTSNPN, SVGIG (reference sequence). The germline V and J ends were trimmed by 4 bases and 6 bases, with 15 bases remaining between them. The CDR3 extends over 13 amino acids. The CDR3 protein is CAWTNQGINGYTF. The CDR3 DNA sequence: TGTGCCTGGACAAATCAGGGGATCAATGGCTACACCTTC.

The chain has TRBV19 and TRBJ2-2, with D possibly matching TRBD1 (5 bases). The CDR3 is 17 amino acids. Germline V gene lookup returns CDR1 LNHDA and CDR2 SQIVND (reference sequence). Trimming took off 1 base at V and 5 bases at J, with 17 bases between the two ends. The CDR3 is CASSIGLIRGVTGELFF. The CDR3 DNA follows: TGTGCCAGTAGTATAGGTTTAATAAGGGGCGTTACCGGGGAGCTGTTTTTT.

This clone was counted at least ten times. CDR3 DNA sequence: TGCGCCAGCAGCCAAGATGGGCTTGCAACTAATGAAAAACTGTTTTTT. Translation gives CASSQDGLATNEKLFF. The genes are TRBV4-1 and TRBJ1-4; D not resolved. Germline loops: CDR1 MGHRA, CDR2 YSYEKL. This CDR3 has 16 amino acids. Trimming pared 0 bases from V and 0 bases from J, leaving 8 bases between.